This TCR beta chain is from a study of T cells expressing NK-cell markers. Study context: Sorted CD3+CD56-NKG2C+, CD3+CD56+NKG2C+ and CD3+CD56+NKG2C- T cells supplied the TCR beta repertoires.

Reanalyzing the 5' RACE reads, TCRdb keeps one entry per CDR3 protein, without DNA. The sample table includes a few hundred thousand distinct CDR3 sequences. Per germline, CDR1 SGHRS and CDR2 YFSETQ. The CDR3 is 16 amino acids. The clonotype comes from a man aged 18-70 years in good health. The specimen sequenced was blood T cells: a sorted CD56 or NKG2C T cell subset, CD4+ or CD8+ T cells, or bulk PBMC T cells (not recorded which). The chain employs TRBV5-1 and TRBJ2-2; TCRdb selects TRBD2, and the lack of DNA leaves this call unchecked. CDR3 residues: CASSGWDLKNTGELFF.